This TCR beta chain stems from a study of OX40 agonist ivuxolimab in advanced cancers. About the research overall: Ivuxolimab is a fully human IgG2 antibody that activates OX40 (CD134).

Using immunoSEQ multiplex PCR, the repertoire was profiled, and TCRdb retains in-frame clones only, with some absent. The table shows around 84,000 clones, with about four fifths occurring only once. The CDR3 loop spans 17 amino acids. The J segment lost 3 bases and the V segment lost 4 bases, leaving 14 bases of the junction unmatched. The germline CDR1 and CDR2 sequences are SGDLS and YYNGEE. The count of this clone is one. Its antigen is not identified. General study points: At 0.1 to 3.0 mg/kg, CD4+ and CD8+ blood T cells expanded clonally by week 6.

This TCR came from an adult with an advanced solid tumor such as melanoma, head and neck, liver or kidney cancer. The chain employs TRBV9 and TRBJ2-5; 8 nucleotides match TRBD2. The sample here was CD4+ or CD8+ T cells sorted from blood, taken in a trial of the OX40 agonist ivuxolimab. CDR3 DNA: TGTGCCAGCAGCCCACGGGGGGGAGGATTGTTGGAAGAGACCCAGTACTTC. Amino acid sequence: CASSPRGGGLLEETQYF. Drawing the rest from reference TRBV9 and TRBJ2-5, the complete variable domain is DSGVTQTPKHLITATGQRVTLRCSPRSGDLSVYWYQQSLDQGLQFLIQYYNGEERAKGNILERFSAQQFPDLHSELNLSSLELGDSALYFCASSPRGGGLLEETQYFGPGTRLLVL.